This TCR beta chain comes out of a study of blood T cell repertoires in COVID-19. Background on the study: The United States, Italy and Spain were the sources of the acute and convalescent COVID-19 samples. The cDNA or gDNA used as material had been derived from T cells, B-cell-depleted T cells, or PBMCs.

The trim removed 1 base at V and 3 bases at J, leaving 8 bases unmatched. The CDR3 runs to 17 residues. Germline lookup yields CDR1 LNHNV and CDR2 YYDKDF (reference sequence). Per the authors' pipeline: Counts of nucleated cells, estimated from reference gene primer amplification, were obtained. Clones were read by immunoSEQ multiplex PCR, and TCRdb kept only the in-frame ones, dropping some. V, J and clone size are those of that table, while D and trimming were read from the DNA. The sample carries fewer than 200,000 clones, roughly 91% recorded once. The specimen was peripheral blood. The clonotype originates from a woman in her forties or fifties with acute or convalescent COVID-19. The chain links TRBV15 to TRBJ1-4; 7 bases line up with TRBD1. CDR3 DNA sequence: TGTGCCACCAGCAGAGGGGGACGGACAGGAGCTAATGAAAAACTGTTTTTT. This sequence encodes CATSRGGRTGANEKLFF.